This is a list of T cell receptor beta chains from one sample in a study of T cell repertoires in cytomegalovirus infection. One entry per CDR3 protein, called by TCRdb with MiXCR from the reads. The top ten hold roughly 19% of the sample, which has approximately 280,000 distinct CDR3 sequences, 22% seen once. These receptors lack a known antigen. The sequences come from cultured PBMCs, collected from culture after CMV antigen stimulation. The receptors shown here come from a human donor in good health (CMV status not recorded). Some clones in this sample may be carry-over from other donors' samples. Each CDR3 is given with its conserved first and last residue. The D gene is left open where the match is weak. Rows give clone size only sometimes, using once, few, many, or a class for an expanded clone.

d_call	j_call	clone_size	v_call	cdr3_length	cdr3_aa	cdr3_nt
.	TRBJ2-3	many	TRBV12-3/TRBV12-4	13	CASGSLNTDTQYF	TGTGCCAGCGGATCTTTGAACACAGATACGCAGTATTTT
.	TRBJ2-2	few	TRBV7-3	15	CASSLDRAGSGELFF	TGTGCCAGCAGCTTGGACCGGGCTGGTTCCGGGGAGCTGTTTTTT
.	TRBJ2-3	many	TRBV7-9	12	CASSPEVDTQYF	TGTGCCAGCAGCCCCGAGGTCGATACGCAGTATTTT
TRBD1	TRBJ2-2	.	TRBV5-6	16	CASNSYGTENTGELFF	TGTGCCAGCAACTCATACGGGACAGAGAACACCGGGGAGCTGTTTTTT
TRBD1	TRBJ2-3	.	TRBV19	14	CASSWTGATDTQYF	TGTGCCAGTAGTTGGACAGGCGCCACAGATACGCAGTATTTT
TRBD2	TRBJ2-1	many	TRBV7-2	15	CASSLGDYWSDEQFF	TGTGCCAGCAGCTTAGGGGACTATTGGTCGGATGAGCAGTTCTTC
.	TRBJ1-6	many	TRBV4-2	14	CASSQDRVGSPLHF	TGTGCCAGCAGCCAAGATAGGGTGGGATCACCCCTCCACTTT
.	TRBJ1-6	many	TRBV7-2	13	CASRRANNSPLHF	TGTGCCAGCCGCAGGGCCAATAATTCACCCCTCCACTTT
.	TRBJ2-6	few	TRBV28	15	CATIRSVSGANVLTF	TGTGCCACCATAAGGAGCGTCTCTGGGGCCAACGTCCTGACTTTC
TRBD2	TRBJ2-7	many	TRBV7-2	16	CASSSQTSGRTYEQYF	TGTGCCAGCAGCTCGCAGACTAGCGGGCGAACCTACGAGCAGTACTTC